This T cell receptor beta chain was captured by sequencing in a study of T cell repertoires in cytomegalovirus infection. Study as a whole: TCR beta signatures that were public indicated CMV infection and matching HLA type.

This clonotype was seen at least ten times. Its antigen is unidentified. The CDR3 is 14 residues long. The V gene's germline CDR1 is MNHEY and CDR2 SMNVEV (reference sequence). Trimming pared 2 bases from V and 7 bases from J, leaving 12 bases between. Points from the study as a whole: Accumulated public TCR beta family frequency recognized individuals carrying CMV together with the relevant HLA.

TCRdb reanalysed the reads using MiXCR and keeps one entry per CDR3 protein. The sample holds 150,000 to 200,000 distinct CDR3 sequences; over 13% are singletons and the top ten take more than 20%. The receptor was derived from a human donor in good health (CMV status not recorded). Some clones in this sample may be carry-over from other donors' samples. The J gene is TRBJ2-1, the V gene TRBV27; maybe TRBD2 (5 bases). Sequenced: PBMCs. Here the CDR3 DNA reads TGTGCCAGCAGTTTACTAATCGGGGATAATGAGCAGTTCTTC. Protein product: CASSLLIGDNEQFF.